These 12 T cell receptor beta chains were all obtained from the same sample, sequenced in a study of T cell repertoires in cytomegalovirus infection. These receptors lack a known antigen. TCRdb independently ran MiXCR on the reads; one entry per CDR3 protein. The sample consists of 750,000 to 950,000 distinct CDR3 sequences, around 29% of them appearing once. The sample was cultured CD8+ T cells from PBMCs, taken from culture after CMV antigen stimulation. These receptors all stem from a human donor in good health (CMV status not recorded). Some clones in this sample may be carry-over from other donors' samples.

Many counts were recorded for this clonotype. The chain recombines TRBV27 with TRBJ2-7; 11 bases map to TRBD2. V lost 5 bases to trimming and J lost 4 bases; unmatched junction nucleotides: 4. The germline gives CDR1 MNHEY, CDR2 SMNVEV (reference sequence). The CDR3 loop spans 14 amino acids. DNA for the CDR3: TGTGCCAGCAGTCTAGCGGGGGGTTTGTACGAGCAGTACTTC. Its translation is CASSLAGGLYEQYF.

This clonotype was seen many times. The rearrangement links TRBV12-3 or TRBV12-4 to TRBJ1-1; the D is unclear. Trimming left V 7 bases short and J 1 base short, with 10 bases between. The CDR3 consists of 13 residues. Here the CDR3 DNA reads TGTGCCAGCATCCAGAGTTCGAACACTGAAGCTTTCTTT. This translates into CASIQSSNTEAFF.

This clonotype was detected a few times. The V gene is TRBV7-6, the J gene TRBJ1-1, with a weak D call TRBD1 (6 bases). V was cut by 5 bases and J by 1 base, with 17 bases left in between. Germline V lookup: CDR1 SGHVS, CDR2 FNYEAQ. The length of the CDR3 is 16 residues. The DNA for the CDR3 is TGTGCCAGCAGCCTGGGGGCAGGGGCCAGGAACACTGAAGCTTTCTTT. This codes for CASSLGAGARNTEAFF.

The gene calls are TRBV9 and TRBJ1-1; 9 nucleotides agree with TRBD1. CDR3 length: 16 amino acids. Germline values: CDR1 SGDLS, CDR2 YYNGEE. J lost 5 bases, V lost 4 bases, and 12 bases had no gene match. Written as DNA, the CDR3 is TGTGCCAGCAGCCCACGGAGGAGACAGGGGGAGACTGAAGCTTTCTTT. This translates into CASSPRRRQGETEAFF.

The genes are TRBV20-1 and TRBJ1-2; D possibly corresponds to TRBD1 (6 bases). Trimming removed 1 base at V and 4 bases at J, with 13 bases between. Germline V gene sequence: CDR1 DFQATT, CDR2 SNEGSKA (reference sequence). The CDR3 totals 14 residues. The CDR3, as DNA: TGCAGTGCTAGAGCTCTGAGGGGGTCCTATGGCTACACCTTC. Translating gives CSARALRGSYGYTF.

This clonotype was seen only once. The chain has TRBV6-6 and TRBJ2-7; 8 nucleotides agree with TRBD1. Trimming took 5 bases from V and 2 from J; bases not matched to a gene: 5. The length of the CDR3 is 14 residues. Germline lookup yields CDR1 MNHNY and CDR2 SVGAGI (reference sequence). Here the CDR3 DNA reads TGTGCCAGCAGTCCCCTGGGACAGGCCTACGAGCAGTACGTC. Protein sequence: CASSPLGQAYEQYV.

V is TRBV4-1 and J is TRBJ2-3, with D tentatively TRBD2 (6 bases). Between the trimmed V and J ends, which lost 4 bases and 0 bases, there was a span of 14 bases. CDR3 length: 16 residues. Looked up from germline, CDR1 is MGHRA and CDR2 is YSYEKL. The CDR3 loop is CASSPGVPPSTDTQYF. CDR3 nucleotide sequence: TGCGCCAGCAGCCCGGGGGTGCCTCCTAGCACAGATACGCAGTATTTT.

This clonotype was counted a single time. The V call is TRBV5-1, the J call TRBJ2-3; 9 bases align to TRBD1. Germline V gene data show CDR1 as SGHRS and CDR2 as YFSETQ. V lost 0 bases, J lost 8 bases, and 10 bases stayed unmatched. This CDR3 spans 16 amino acids. CDR3 loop: CASSLERTGAGGTQYF. CDR3 DNA sequence: TGCGCCAGCAGCTTGGAACGGACAGGGGCGGGTGGTACGCAGTATTTT.

This clonotype was seen a few times. The chain joins TRBV10-3 to TRBJ1-1; possibly TRBD1 for D (5 bases). In germline, CDR1 is ENHRY, CDR2 SYGVKD. V was shortened by 3 bases and J by 6 bases, with 14 bases between the two germline ends. The CDR3 spans 14 residues. CDR3 sequence reads: CAISDLPPGAEAFF. DNA of the CDR3: TGTGCCATCAGTGATCTCCCACCGGGGGCTGAAGCTTTCTTT.

This clonotype was counted at least ten times. The chain employs TRBV27 and TRBJ1-2, with D perhaps TRBD1 (5 bases). The germline CDR1 and CDR2 sequences are MNHEY and SMNVEV (reference sequence). The CDR3 contains 14 residues. Trimming cost V 3 bases and J 3 bases, with 11 bases left between them. In DNA form, the CDR3 reads TGTGCCAGCAGTTTTGGCAGGGCCTACTATGGCTACACCTTC. It codes for CASSFGRAYYGYTF.

This clonotype was picked up many times. The chain carries TRBV7-3 and TRBJ1-2, with D unclear. Trimming stripped 1 base from V and 0 bases from J, with 12 bases between. This CDR3 has 16 residues. CDR1 SGHTA and CDR2 FQGTGA come from the germline V gene. The CDR3 sequence: CASSLSPAPANYGYTF. CDR3 nucleotides: TGTGCCAGCAGCTTAAGCCCAGCTCCAGCTAACTATGGCTACACCTTC.

The chain is built from TRBV7-6 and TRBJ2-4; D may match TRBD1 or TRBD2 (5 bases each). The CDR3 loop spans 15 amino acids. Deletions cut 4 bases from V and 11 bases from J, with 21 bases between. The germline gives CDR1 SGHVS, CDR2 FNYEAQ. The DNA for the CDR3 is TGTGCCAGCAGCTCAGAACCAGGGAAAGGGGACCTTCAGTACTTC. Its translation is CASSSEPGKGDLQYF.